This TCR beta chain was captured in a study of T cell responses to AZD1222 COVID-19 vaccine. Study observations and caveats: Seropositive at baseline were only six AZD1222 recipients. Clonal diversity may have been underestimated in mostly white British donors. Spike-specific TCR breadth and depth grew following two AZD1222 doses. Spike-wide vaccine-associated CD4 TCRs dominated at 160-218 and 743-854.

Per the germline V gene, CDR1 is DFQATT and CDR2 is SNEGSKA (reference sequence). V shed 4 bases and J shed 4 bases, with 8 bases lying between them. The CDR3 is made up of 11 amino acids. Using immunoSEQ multiplex PCR, the repertoire was profiled, and TCRdb retains in-frame clones only, with some absent. The repertoire holds 100,000 to 150,000 clones, around 94% seen once, with roughly 6.6% in the top ten. A note on this clone: Its antigen is unknown.

V gene TRBV20-1 combines with J gene TRBJ2-7; D not certain. This receptor was taken from an adult in good health. This material consisted of peripheral blood, taken on day 0 of AZD1222 vaccination. The CDR3 DNA sequence: TGCAGTGCTACCAAAGAATACGAGCAGTACTTC. Residues: CSATKEYEQYF.